This T cell receptor beta chain came from a study of Graves' ophthalmopathy and Graves' hyperthyroidism. Study in general: Stable hyperthyroidism meant no ophthalmopathy within 18 months of follow-up. Overall study findings and caveats: Most thyroid clonotypes expanded beyond 0.001 frequency were also found in blood. Stable hyperthyroidism and ophthalmopathy were told apart by a 13-signature model, which achieved roughly 90% sensitivity and 81.08% specificity.

Comment on this clonotype: What it binds is not known.

The diagnosis was founded upon clinical symptoms, serum thyroxine, TRAb, thyroid ultrasound and orbital computed tomography. Germline CDR1 MDHEN, CDR2 SYDVKM. Trimming at V came to 3 bases and at J to 7 bases, leaving 10 bases not matched to a gene. This CDR3 region has 15 residues. RNA transcripts served as template for amplifying TCR beta CDR3 sequences. HTBI primers primed a first-round RT-PCR, and a second-round multiplex PCR followed. TCRdb reprocessed the multiplex PCR reads with MiXCR, giving one entry per CDR3 protein. The sample contains over a million distinct CDR3 sequences, about 40% of which appear only once.

V and J are TRBV28 and TRBJ2-5, with 8 bases that match TRBD1. The sequenced material came from peripheral blood or thyroid tissue (not recorded which). This clonotype was sampled from an adult man with Graves' hyperthyroidism. The CDR3 coding sequence is TGTGCCAGCAGTTTCCGGGACAGGACCGAGCTGACCCAGTACTTC. Encoded protein: CASSFRDRTELTQYF.